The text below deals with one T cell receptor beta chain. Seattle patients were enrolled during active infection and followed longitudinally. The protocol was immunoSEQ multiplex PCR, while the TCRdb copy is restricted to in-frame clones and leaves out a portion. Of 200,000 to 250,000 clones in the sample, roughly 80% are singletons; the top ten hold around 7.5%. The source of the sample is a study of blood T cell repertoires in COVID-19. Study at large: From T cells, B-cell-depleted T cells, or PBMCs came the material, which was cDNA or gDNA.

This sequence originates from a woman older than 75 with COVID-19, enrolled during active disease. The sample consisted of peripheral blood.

This CDR3 is CASSRTGEFGYTF. In nucleotides, the CDR3 is TGTGCCAGTAGCCGGACAGGGGAATTTGGCTACACCTTC. The V gene is TRBV19, the J gene TRBJ1-2; 9 bases map to TRBD1. The CDR3 is 13 amino acids. In germline, CDR1 is LNHDA, CDR2 SQIVND (reference sequence). The trim removed 6 bases at V and 7 bases at J, leaving 6 bases unmatched.